Shown below are 7 T cell receptor beta chains from a single sample sequenced in a study of T cells after yellow fever vaccination. Using its own MiXCR run on the 5' RACE reads, TCRdb lists one record per CDR3 protein. The profile shows hundreds of thousands of distinct CDR3 sequences, around 19% of them singletons. Source: PBMCs, taken before the yellow fever booster vaccination. These receptors were obtained from a man younger than 30 who received the YFV17D yellow fever vaccine.

The chain has TRBV20-1 and TRBJ1-2; unclear D gene. Germline assignment: CDR1 DFQATT and CDR2 SNEGSKA (reference sequence). CDR3 length: 17 residues. Between the trimmed V and J ends, which lost 6 bases and 2 bases, there was a span of 25 bases. The CDR3 nucleotides read TGCAGTGCCATTACGGCAGCTAGCATCCCTGGAAACTATGGCTACACCTTC. Its protein is CSAITAASIPGNYGYTF.

The V call is TRBV12-3 or TRBV12-4, the J call TRBJ1-1; 8 bases map to TRBD1. CDR3 length: 14 amino acids. J was trimmed by 5 bases and V by 7 bases; bases with no gene match: 9. The DNA of the CDR3 is TGTGCCAGCACCGCGACAGGGGCTGGGACTGAAGCTTTCTTT. Translation gives CASTATGAGTEAFF.

This clonotype was seen a few times. The chain uses TRBV4-1 and TRBJ2-7; tentatively, D is TRBD2 (5 bases). CDR1 is MGHRA and CDR2 is YSYEKL in the germline V gene. V lost 0 bases and J lost 1, with 13 bases in between. This CDR3 is 16 amino acids long. CDR3 amino acids: CASSQDLGSRSYEQYF. CDR3 nucleotide sequence: TGCGCCAGCAGCCAAGATCTGGGGAGTCGTTCCTACGAGCAGTACTTC.

This clonotype came up a few times. This rearrangement joins TRBV11-2 to TRBJ2-1; 12 bases fit TRBD2. V lost 8 bases and J lost 7; bases outside the gene matches: 3. Per the germline V gene, CDR1 is SGHAT and CDR2 is FQNNGV. This CDR3 region has 13 residues. The CDR3 nucleotides are TGTGCCAGCTGTCTAGCGGGGGGGAATGAGCAGTTCTTC. The encoded protein is CASCLAGGNEQFF. The variable domain in full, with the rest retrieved from reference TRBV11-2 and TRBJ2-1, is EAGVAQSPRYKIIEKRQSVAFWCNPISGHATLYWYQQILGQGPKLLIQFQNNGVVDDSQLPKDRFSAERLKGVDSTLKIQPAKLEDSAVYLCASCLAGGNEQFFGPGTRLTVL.

Ten or more counts support this clonotype. CDR3 region: CSAAGGQYF. The CDR3 coding sequence is TGCAGTGCTGCCGGGGGCCAGTACTTC. V usage is TRBV20-1 and J usage is TRBJ2-5; the D gene is possibly TRBD2 (6 bases). Trimming stripped 5 bases from V and 10 bases from J, with 8 bases between. Germline CDR1 and CDR2: DFQATT and SNEGSKA (reference sequence). The CDR3 loop spans 9 amino acids.

V and J are TRBV4-3 and TRBJ2-3; D is ambiguous. Germline assignment: CDR1 LGHNA and CDR2 YSLEER. Trimming took off 3 bases at V and 1 base at J, with 14 bases between the two ends. The CDR3 is 16 amino acids. The CDR3 DNA reads TGCGCCAGCAGCCAGTCCTCCGTACGCCGCACAGATACGCAGTATTTT. Translating gives CASSQSSVRRTDTQYF.

This clonotype was recorded at least ten times. The chain carries TRBV28 and TRBJ1-5; D remains ambiguous. CDR3 length: 13 residues. CDR1 is MDHEN and CDR2 is SYDVKM in the germline V gene. The V and J ends lost 3 bases and 7 bases respectively, with 10 bases between them. Here the CDR3 reads CASSLEGQQPQHF. The DNA of the CDR3 is TGTGCCAGCAGTTTGGAGGGTCAACAGCCCCAGCATTTT.